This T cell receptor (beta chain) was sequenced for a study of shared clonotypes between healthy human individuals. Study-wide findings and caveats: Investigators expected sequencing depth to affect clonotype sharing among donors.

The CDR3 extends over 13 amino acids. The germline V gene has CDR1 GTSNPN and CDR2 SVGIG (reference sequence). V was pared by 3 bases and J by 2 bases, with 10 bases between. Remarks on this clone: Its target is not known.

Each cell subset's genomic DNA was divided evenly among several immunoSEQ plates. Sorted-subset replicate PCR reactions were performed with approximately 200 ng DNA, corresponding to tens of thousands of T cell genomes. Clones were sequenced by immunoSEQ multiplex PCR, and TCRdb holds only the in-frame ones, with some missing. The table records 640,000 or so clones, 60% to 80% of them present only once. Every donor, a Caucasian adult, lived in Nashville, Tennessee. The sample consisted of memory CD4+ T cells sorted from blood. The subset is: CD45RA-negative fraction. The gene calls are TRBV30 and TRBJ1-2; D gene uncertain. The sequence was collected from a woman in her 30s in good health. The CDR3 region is CAWSQGLNYGYTF. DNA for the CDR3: TGTGCCTGGAGCCAAGGACTGAACTATGGCTACACCTTC.